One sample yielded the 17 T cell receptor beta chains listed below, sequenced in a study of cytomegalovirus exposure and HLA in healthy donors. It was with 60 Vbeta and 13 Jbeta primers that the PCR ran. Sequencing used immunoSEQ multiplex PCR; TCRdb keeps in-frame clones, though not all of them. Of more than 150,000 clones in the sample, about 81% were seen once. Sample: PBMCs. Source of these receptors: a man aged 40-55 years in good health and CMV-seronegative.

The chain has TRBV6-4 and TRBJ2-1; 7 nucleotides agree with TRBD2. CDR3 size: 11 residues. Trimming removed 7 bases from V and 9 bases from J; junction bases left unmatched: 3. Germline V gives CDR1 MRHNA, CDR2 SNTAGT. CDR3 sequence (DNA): TGTGCCAGCACTGGGGGGGGTGAGCAGTTCTTC. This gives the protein CASTGGGEQFF.

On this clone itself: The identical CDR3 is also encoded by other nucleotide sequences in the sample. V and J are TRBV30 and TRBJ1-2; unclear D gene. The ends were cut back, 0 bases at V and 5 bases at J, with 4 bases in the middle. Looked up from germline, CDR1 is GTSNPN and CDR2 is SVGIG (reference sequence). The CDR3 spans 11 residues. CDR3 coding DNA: TGTGCCTGGAGTGTACAGTATGGCTACACCTTC. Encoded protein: CAWSVQYGYTF.

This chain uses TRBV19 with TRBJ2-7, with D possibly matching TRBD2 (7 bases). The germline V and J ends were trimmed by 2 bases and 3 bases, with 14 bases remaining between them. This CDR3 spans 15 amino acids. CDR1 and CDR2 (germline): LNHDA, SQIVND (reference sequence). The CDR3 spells CASSIRVGGHYEQYF. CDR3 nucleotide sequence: TGTGCCAGTAGTATAAGGGTCGGGGGGCACTACGAGCAGTACTTC. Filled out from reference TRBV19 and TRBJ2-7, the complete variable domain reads DGGITQSPKYLFRKEGQNVTLSCEQNLNHDAMYWYRQDPGQGLRLIYYSQIVNDFQKGDIAEGYSVSREKKESFPLTVTSAQKNPTAFYLCASSIRVGGHYEQYFGPGTRLTVT.

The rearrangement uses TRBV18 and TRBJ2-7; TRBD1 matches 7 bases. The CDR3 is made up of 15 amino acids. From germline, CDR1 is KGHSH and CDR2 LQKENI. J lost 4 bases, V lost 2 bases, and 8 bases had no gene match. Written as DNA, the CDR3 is TGTGCCAGCTCACCAGTCGGGACAGCCCTTTACGAGCAGTACTTC. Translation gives CASSPVGTALYEQYF. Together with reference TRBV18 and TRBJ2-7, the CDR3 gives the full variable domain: NAGVMQNPRHLVRRRGQEARLRCSPMKGHSHVYWYRQLPEEGLKFMVYLQKENIIDESGMPKERFSAEFPKEGPSILRIQQVVRGDSAAYFCASSPVGTALYEQYFGPGTRLTVT.

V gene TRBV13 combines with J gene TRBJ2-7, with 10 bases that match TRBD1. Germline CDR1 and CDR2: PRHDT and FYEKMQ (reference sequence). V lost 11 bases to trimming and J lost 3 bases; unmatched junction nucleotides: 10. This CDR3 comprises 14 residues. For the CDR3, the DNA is TGTGCCGTCCAGACAGGGGGCTCTTACTACGAGCAGTACTTC. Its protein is CAVQTGGSYYEQYF.

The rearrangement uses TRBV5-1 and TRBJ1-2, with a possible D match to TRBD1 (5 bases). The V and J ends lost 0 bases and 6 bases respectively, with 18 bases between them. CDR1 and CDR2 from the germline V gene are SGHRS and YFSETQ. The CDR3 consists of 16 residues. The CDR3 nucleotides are TGCGCCAGCAGCTTGGTGTCAGGGATCACCAGTGATGGCTACACCTTC. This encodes CASSLVSGITSDGYTF.

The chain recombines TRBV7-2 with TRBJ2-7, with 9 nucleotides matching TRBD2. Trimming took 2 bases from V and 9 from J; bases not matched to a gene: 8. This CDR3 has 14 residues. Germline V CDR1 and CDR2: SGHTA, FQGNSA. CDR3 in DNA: TGTGCCAGCAGCTTAAATAGCGGGGGCCGGGGGCAGTACTTC. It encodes CASSLNSGGRGQYF.

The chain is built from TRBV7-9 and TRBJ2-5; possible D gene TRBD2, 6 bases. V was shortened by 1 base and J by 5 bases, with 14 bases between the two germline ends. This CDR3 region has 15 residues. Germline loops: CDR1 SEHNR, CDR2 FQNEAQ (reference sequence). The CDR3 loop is CASSLVPGVGETQYF. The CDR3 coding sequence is TGTGCCAGCAGCTTAGTTCCGGGGGTAGGGGAGACCCAGTACTTC.

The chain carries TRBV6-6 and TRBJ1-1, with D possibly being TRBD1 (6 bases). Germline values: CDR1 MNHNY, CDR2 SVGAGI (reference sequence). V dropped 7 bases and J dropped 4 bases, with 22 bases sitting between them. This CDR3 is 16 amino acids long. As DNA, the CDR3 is TGTGCCAGCATCCCCGACTGGGGGCGGGCGGGCACTGAAGCTTTCTTT. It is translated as CASIPDWGRAGTEAFF.

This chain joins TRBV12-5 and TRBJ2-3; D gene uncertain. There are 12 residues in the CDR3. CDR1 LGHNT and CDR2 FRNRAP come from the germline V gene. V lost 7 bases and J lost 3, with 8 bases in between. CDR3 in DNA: TGTGCTAGTGCGCCTAGGACAGATACGCAGTATTTT. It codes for CASAPRTDTQYF.

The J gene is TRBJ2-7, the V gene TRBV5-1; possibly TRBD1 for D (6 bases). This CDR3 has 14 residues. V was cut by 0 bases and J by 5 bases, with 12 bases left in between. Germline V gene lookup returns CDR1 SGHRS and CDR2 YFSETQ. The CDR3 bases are TGCGCCAGCAGCTTGGCCACAGGGCCCCACGAGCAGTACTTC. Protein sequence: CASSLATGPHEQYF.

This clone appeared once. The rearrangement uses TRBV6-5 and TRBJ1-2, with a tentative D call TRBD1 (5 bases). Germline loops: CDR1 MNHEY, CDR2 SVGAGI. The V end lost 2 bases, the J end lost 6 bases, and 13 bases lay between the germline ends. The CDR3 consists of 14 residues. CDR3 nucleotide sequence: TGTGCCAGCAGTTACCGACAGAGTTCTAATGGCTACACCTTC. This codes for CASSYRQSSNGYTF.

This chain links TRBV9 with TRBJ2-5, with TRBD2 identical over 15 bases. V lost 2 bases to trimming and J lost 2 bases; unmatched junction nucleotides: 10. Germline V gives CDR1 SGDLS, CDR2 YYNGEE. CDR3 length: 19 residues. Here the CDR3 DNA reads TGTGCCAGCAGCGTCGAAACCGGGACTAGCGGGGGGAATCAAGAGACCCAGTACTTC. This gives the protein CASSVETGTSGGNQETQYF.

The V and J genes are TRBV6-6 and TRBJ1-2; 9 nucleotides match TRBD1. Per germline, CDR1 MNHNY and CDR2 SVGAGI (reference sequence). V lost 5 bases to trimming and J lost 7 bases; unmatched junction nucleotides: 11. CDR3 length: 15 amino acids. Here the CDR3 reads CASSAAGQGAGGYTF. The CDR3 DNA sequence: TGTGCCAGCAGTGCCGCGGGACAGGGCGCCGGTGGCTACACCTTC.

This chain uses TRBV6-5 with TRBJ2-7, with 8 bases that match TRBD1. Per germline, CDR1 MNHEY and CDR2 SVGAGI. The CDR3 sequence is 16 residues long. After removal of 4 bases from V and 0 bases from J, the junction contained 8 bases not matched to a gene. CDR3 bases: TGTGCCAGCAGTTTAAATCCGGGACAGGCCTCCTACGAGCAGTACTTC. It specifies CASSLNPGQASYEQYF.

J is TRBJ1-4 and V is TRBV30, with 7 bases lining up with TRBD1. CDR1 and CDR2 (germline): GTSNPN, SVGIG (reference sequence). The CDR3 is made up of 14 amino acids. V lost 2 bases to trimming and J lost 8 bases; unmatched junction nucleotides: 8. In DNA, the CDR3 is TGTGCCTGGAGTCCAAACAGGGGTGGGGAAAAACTGTTTTTT. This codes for CAWSPNRGGEKLFF.

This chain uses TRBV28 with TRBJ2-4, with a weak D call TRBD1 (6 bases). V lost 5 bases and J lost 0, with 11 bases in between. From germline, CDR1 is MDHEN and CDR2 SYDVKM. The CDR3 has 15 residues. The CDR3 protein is CASSTPDRAKNIQYF. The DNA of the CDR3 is TGTGCCAGCAGTACCCCGGACAGAGCCAAAAACATTCAGTACTTC.